This T cell receptor beta chain came from a study of shared clonotypes between healthy human individuals. Trimming removed 7 bases from V and 5 bases from J, with 8 bases in between. The germline V gene has CDR1 DFQATT and CDR2 SNEGSKA (reference sequence). CDR3 size: 10 residues. Assay used: immunoSEQ multiplex PCR; TCRdb lists only in-frame clones, some missing. This table holds over a million clones, approximately 98.5% found once. The receptor's source is a man younger than 45 in good health. This chain joins TRBV20-1 and TRBJ2-5; no clear D gene. The sequencing input was naive CD4+ T cells sorted from blood. Subset indicated: CD45RA+ positively selected. The CDR3 sequence is CSERSETQYF. As DNA, the CDR3 is TGCAGTGAAAGAAGCGAGACCCAGTACTTC.